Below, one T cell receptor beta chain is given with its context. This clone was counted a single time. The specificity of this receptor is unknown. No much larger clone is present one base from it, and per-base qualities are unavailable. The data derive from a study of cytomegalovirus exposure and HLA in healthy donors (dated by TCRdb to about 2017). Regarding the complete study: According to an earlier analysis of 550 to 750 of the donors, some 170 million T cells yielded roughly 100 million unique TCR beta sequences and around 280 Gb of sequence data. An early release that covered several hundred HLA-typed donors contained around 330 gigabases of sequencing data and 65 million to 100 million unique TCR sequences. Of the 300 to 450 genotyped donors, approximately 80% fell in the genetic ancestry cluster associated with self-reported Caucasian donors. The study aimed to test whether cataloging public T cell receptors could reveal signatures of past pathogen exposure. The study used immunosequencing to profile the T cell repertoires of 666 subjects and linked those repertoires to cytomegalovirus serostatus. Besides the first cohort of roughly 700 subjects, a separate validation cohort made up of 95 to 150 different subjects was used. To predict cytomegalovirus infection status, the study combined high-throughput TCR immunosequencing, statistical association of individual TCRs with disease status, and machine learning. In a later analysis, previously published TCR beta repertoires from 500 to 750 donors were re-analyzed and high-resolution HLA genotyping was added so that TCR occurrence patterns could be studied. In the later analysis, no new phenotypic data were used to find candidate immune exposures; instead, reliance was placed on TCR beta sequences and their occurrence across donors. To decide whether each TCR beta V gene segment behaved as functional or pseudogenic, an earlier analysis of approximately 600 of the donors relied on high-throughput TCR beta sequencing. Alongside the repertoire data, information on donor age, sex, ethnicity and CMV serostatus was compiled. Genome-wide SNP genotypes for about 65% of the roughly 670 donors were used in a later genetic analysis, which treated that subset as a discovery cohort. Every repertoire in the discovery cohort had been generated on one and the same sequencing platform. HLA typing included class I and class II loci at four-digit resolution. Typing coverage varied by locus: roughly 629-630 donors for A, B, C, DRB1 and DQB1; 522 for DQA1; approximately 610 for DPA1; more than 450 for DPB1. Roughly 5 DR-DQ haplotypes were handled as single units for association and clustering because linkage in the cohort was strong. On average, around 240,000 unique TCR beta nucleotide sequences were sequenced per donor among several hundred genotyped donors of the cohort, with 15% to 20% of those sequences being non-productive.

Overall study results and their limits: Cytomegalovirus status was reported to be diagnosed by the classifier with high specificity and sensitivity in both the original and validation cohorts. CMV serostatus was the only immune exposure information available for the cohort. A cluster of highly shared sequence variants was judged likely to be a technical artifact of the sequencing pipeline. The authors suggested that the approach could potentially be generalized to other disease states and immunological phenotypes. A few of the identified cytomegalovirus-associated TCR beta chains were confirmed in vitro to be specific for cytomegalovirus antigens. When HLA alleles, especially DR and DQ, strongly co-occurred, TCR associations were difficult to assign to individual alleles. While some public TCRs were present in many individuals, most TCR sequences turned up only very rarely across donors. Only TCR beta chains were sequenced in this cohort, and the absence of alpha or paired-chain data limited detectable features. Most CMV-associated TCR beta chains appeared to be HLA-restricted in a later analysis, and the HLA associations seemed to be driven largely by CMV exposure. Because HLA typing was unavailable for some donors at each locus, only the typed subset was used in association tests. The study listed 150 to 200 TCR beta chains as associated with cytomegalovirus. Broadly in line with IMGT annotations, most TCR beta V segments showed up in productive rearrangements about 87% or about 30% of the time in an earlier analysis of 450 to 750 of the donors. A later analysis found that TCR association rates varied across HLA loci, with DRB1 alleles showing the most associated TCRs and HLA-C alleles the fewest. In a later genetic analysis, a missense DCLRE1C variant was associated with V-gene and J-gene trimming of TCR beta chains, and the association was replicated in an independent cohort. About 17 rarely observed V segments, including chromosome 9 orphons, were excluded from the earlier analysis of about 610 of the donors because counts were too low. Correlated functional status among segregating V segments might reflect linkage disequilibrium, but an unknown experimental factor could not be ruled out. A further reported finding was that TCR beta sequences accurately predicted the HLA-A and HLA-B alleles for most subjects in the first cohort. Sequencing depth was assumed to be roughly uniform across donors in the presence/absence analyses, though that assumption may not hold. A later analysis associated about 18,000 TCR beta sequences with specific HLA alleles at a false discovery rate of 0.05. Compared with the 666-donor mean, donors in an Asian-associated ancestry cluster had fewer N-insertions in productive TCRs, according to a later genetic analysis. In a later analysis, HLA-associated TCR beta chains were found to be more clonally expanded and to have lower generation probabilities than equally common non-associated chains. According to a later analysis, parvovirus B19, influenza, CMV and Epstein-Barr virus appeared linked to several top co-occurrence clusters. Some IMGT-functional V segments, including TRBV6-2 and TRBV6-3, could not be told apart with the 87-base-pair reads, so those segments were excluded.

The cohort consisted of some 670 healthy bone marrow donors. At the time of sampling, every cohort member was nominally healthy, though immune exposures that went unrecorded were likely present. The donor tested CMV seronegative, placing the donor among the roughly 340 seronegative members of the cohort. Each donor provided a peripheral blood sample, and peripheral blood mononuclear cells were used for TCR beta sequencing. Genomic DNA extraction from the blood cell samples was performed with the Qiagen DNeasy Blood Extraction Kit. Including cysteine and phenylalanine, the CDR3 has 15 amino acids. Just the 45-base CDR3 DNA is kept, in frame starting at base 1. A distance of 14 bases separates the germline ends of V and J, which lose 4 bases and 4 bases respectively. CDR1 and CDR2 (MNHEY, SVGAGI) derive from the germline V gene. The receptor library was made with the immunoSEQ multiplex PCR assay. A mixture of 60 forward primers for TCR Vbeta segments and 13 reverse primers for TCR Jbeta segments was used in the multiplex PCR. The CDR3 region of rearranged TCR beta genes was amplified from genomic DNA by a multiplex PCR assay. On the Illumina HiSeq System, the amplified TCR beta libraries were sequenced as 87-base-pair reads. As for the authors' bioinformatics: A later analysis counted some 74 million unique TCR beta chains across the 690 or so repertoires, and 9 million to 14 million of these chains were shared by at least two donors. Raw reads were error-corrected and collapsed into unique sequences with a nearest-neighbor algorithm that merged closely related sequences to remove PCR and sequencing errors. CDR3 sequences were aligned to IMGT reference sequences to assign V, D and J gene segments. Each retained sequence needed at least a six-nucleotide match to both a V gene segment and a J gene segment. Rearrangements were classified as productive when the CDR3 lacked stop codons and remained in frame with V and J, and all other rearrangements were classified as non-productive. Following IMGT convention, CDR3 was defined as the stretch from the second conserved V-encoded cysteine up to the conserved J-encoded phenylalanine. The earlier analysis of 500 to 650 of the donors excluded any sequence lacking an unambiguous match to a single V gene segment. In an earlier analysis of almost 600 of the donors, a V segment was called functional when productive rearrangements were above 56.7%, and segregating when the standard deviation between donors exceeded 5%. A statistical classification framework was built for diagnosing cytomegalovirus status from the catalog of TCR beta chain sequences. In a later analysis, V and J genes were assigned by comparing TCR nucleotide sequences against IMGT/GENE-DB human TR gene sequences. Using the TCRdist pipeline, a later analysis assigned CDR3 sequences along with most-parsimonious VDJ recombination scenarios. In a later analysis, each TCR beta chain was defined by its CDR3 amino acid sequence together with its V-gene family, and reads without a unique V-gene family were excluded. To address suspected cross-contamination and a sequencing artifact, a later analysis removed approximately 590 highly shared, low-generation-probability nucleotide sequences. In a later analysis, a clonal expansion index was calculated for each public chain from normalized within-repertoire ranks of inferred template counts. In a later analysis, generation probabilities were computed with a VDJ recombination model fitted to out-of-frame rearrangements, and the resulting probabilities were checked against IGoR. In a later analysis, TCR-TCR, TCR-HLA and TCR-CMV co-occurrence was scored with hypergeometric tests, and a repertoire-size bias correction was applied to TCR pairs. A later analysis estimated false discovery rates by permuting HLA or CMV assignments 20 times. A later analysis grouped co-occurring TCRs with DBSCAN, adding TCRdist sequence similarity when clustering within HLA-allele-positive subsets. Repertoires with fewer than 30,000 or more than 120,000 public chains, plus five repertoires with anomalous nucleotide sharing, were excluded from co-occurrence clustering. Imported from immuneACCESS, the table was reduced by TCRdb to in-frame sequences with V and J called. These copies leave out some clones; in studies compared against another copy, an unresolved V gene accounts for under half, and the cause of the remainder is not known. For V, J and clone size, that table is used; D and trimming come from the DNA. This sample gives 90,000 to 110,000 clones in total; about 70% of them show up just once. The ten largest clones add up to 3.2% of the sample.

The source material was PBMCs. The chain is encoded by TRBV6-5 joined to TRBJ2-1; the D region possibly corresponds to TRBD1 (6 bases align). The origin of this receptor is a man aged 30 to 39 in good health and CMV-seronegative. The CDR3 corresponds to CASSLQGDPYNEQFF. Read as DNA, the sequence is TGTGCCAGCAGTTTACAGGGAGACCCTTACAATGAGCAGTTCTTC.